This note documents a single T cell receptor beta chain sequence. What it recognizes is unknown. Indicated treatment: approximately 9-day PBMC culture with coronavirus spike peptide pools or control peptides (ViraFEST assay). The record originates from a study of vaccination and CD4 T cells after COVID-19. With the Oncomine TCR Beta short-read assay, DNA from cultured CD4+ T cells was sequenced. MiXCR, run by TCRdb on the PCR reads, gives a single entry per CDR3 protein. This table has over 8,000 distinct CDR3 sequences, under 30% appearing once. The source of this sequence is a human donor with COVID-19. The sample taken for sequencing was cultured CD4+ T cells from blood.

For the CDR3, the DNA is TGTGCCAGCAGTCCCTCAAGCGGGGGGGCCACCAATGAGCAGTTCTTC. It translates to CASSPSSGGATNEQFF. The chain couples TRBV6-1 to TRBJ2-1, with 10 bases fitting TRBD2. Germline V lookup: CDR1 MNHNS, CDR2 SASEGT. There are 16 residues in the CDR3. V was pared by 5 bases and J by 6 bases, with 10 bases of the junction left unmatched.